The subject of this entry is one T cell receptor beta chain. Its antigen is unidentified. This table comes from immunoSEQ multiplex PCR, and its TCRdb copy is limited to in-frame clones, with some not included. The sample records roughly 100,000 clones, 85% to 95% being singletons. This record comes from a study of siplizumab effects on memory and regulatory T cells. General study points: A small minority of alloreactive clones were mapped to unstimulated subsets. For mappable alloreactive CD4+ clones, the mean Treg-derived fraction was 68.8% with siplizumab and roughly 26% in controls. Proliferating clones, CD4+ or CD8+, lacked an assignable naive or memory phenotype in roughly 80-95% of cases.

The sequence came from a human donor in good health. The sequencing sample was made of CD4+ T cells sorted from blood.

The CDR3 spells CASSPGEGRGRPQHF. CDR3 DNA sequence: TGTGCCAGCAGCCCAGGTGAGGGCAGGGGGCGACCCCAGCATTTT. The chain is built from TRBV7-2 and TRBJ1-5; 8 bases are shared with TRBD1. Per the germline V gene, CDR1 is SGHTA and CDR2 is FQGNSA. V shed 5 bases and J 10 bases; nucleotides not matched to a gene: 13. This CDR3 is 15 amino acids long.